Listed here are 18 T cell receptor beta chains from one sample, sequenced in a study of regulatory T cells in long-lasting Graves disease. In building TCR beta libraries, iRepertoire HTBI primers were used together with Arm-PCR of CDR3 regions. In TCRdb, the multiplex PCR reads were re-called with MiXCR into one record per CDR3 protein. The sample records 450,000 to 650,000 distinct CDR3 sequences, around 15% being singletons. Time point defined: newly diagnosed GD, antithyroid drugs for less than 3 months. Scientists built the TCR library using RNA that was extracted from PBMCs. Separately, the same data were catalogued under a study of T cells in Graves' hyperthyroidism and ophthalmopathy.

This specimen consisted of peripheral blood mononuclear cells (PBMCs), obtained at new diagnosis, from a patient treated with antithyroid drugs. The origin of the receptors is a woman aged 35-65 years with Graves disease.

The chain uses TRBV30 and TRBJ2-7, with 11 bases identical to TRBD2. V shed 4 bases, J shed 2 bases, and the junction held 4 bases outside the gene matches. This CDR3 spans 14 amino acids. Germline values: CDR1 GTSNPN, CDR2 SVGIG (reference sequence). CDR3 sequence (DNA): TGTGCCTGGACTAGCGGGGGGCATACCTACGAGCAGTACTTC. Translation: CAWTSGGHTYEQYF. Combining the CDR3 with reference TRBV30 and TRBJ2-7 gives the whole variable domain SQTIHQWPATLVQPVGSPLSLECTVEGTSNPNLYWYRQAAGRGLQLLFYSVGIGQISSEVPQNLSASRPQDRQFILSSKKLLLSDSGFYLCAWTSGGHTYEQYFGPGTRLTVT.

This clonotype was counted between two and nine times. This chain links TRBV18 with TRBJ2-6, with D tentatively TRBD1 or TRBD2 (5 bases each). This CDR3 spans 15 amino acids. CDR1 KGHSH and CDR2 LQKENI come from the germline V gene. V gave up 3 bases and J gave up 2 bases, with 8 bases separating them. The CDR3 loop reads CASSPGTTGANVLTF. The CDR3 DNA is TGTGCCAGCTCACCCGGGACGACTGGGGCCAACGTCCTGACTTTC.

This clonotype occurred a few times. The chain has TRBV6-1 and TRBJ1-5; D is unclear. The V gene lost 8 bases and the J gene lost 3 bases, with 14 bases spanning the gap. Germline V gives CDR1 MNHNS, CDR2 SASEGT. The CDR3 runs to 14 residues. CDR3 nucleotide sequence: TGTGCCAGCCAGCTCCGGCTGAACAATCAGCCCCAGCATTTT. It yields the protein CASQLRLNNQPQHF.

In regard to this clonotype: A read error may be the cause here, since a much bigger clone is one base away. J is TRBJ2-1 and V is TRBV12-3 or TRBV12-4; D tentatively fits TRBD1 or TRBD2 (5 bases each). The CDR3 covers 14 residues. This CDR3 reads CVSSRGYTNPEQFF. The DNA of the CDR3 is TGTGTCAGCAGCCGGGGCTATACGAACCCAGAGCAGTTCTTC.

J is TRBJ2-1 and V is TRBV20-1, with D unresolved. Per germline, CDR1 DFQATT and CDR2 SNEGSKA (reference sequence). V lost 3 bases to trimming and J lost 8 bases, with 11 bases between them. This CDR3 is built from 12 residues. The CDR3 bases are TGCAGTGCTAGTTCGGCAGTGGATGAGCAGTTCTTC. Amino acids: CSASSAVDEQFF.

This sequence joins TRBV6-1 and TRBJ2-5, with D perhaps matching TRBD1 (6 bases). Germline loops: CDR1 MNHNS, CDR2 SASEGT. The CDR3 is 15 amino acids. Trimming pared 5 bases from V and 4 bases from J, leaving 17 bases between. CDR3 nucleotide sequence: TGTGCCAGCAGTCCAGGGGCGTTGGTTGGAGAGACCCAGTACTTC. It specifies CASSPGALVGETQYF.

The CDR3 DNA follows: TGTGCCAGCTCACCCACCACCCTGAACACTGAAGCTTTCTTT. Its protein is CASSPTTLNTEAFF. The rearrangement joins TRBV18 to TRBJ1-1; D not certain. The CDR3 length is 14 residues. CDR1 KGHSH and CDR2 LQKENI come from the germline V gene. Deletions cut 3 bases from V and 0 bases from J, with 8 bases between.

The rearrangement uses TRBV19 and TRBJ2-6; the D gene is possibly TRBD1 (5 bases). Trimming cost V 1 base and J 0 bases, with 13 bases left between them. Germline CDR1 and CDR2: LNHDA and SQIVND (reference sequence). This CDR3 spans 18 amino acids. In DNA form, the CDR3 reads TGTGCCAGTAGTATAGGGGGCAGCCTTAGCTCTGGGGCCAACGTCCTGACTTTC. Translation gives CASSIGGSLSSGANVLTF.

This clonotype has more than one count but fewer than ten. The chain recombines TRBV6-1 with TRBJ1-1; no clear D gene. The V end lost 4 bases, the J end lost 4 bases, and 10 bases lay between the germline ends. CDR3 length: 13 amino acids. Germline CDR1 MNHNS, CDR2 SASEGT. The CDR3 DNA reads TGTGCCAGCAGTGCGGGCAGGTTCACTGAAGCTTTCTTT. Protein product: CASSAGRFTEAFF.

This clonotype showed up just a few times. The rearrangement joins TRBV10-3 to TRBJ2-7; the match to TRBD2 covers 12 bases. The CDR3 length is 15 residues. Germline CDR1 reads ENHRY; CDR2 reads SYGVKD. After removal of 7 bases from V and 5 bases from J, the junction contained 9 bases not matched to a gene. The CDR3 protein is CAITWTSGDNNEQYF. The CDR3, as DNA: TGTGCCATCACCTGGACTAGCGGGGATAACAACGAGCAGTACTTC.

This chain links TRBV7-3 with TRBJ1-1; possible D gene TRBD1, 5 bases. The CDR3 runs 15 residues. V was clipped by 2 bases and J by 1 base, with 11 bases between them. CDR1 and CDR2 from the germline V gene are SGHTA and FQGTGA. CDR3 bases: TGTGCCAGCAGCTTAGACGGGGGGTCGAACACTGAAGCTTTCTTT. Its translation: CASSLDGGSNTEAFF.

CDR3: CASSGQGTRGYTF. The CDR3 DNA reads as TGTGCCAGCAGCGGACAGGGCACTCGTGGCTACACCTTC. V usage is TRBV5-6 and J usage is TRBJ1-2; 8 bases map to TRBD1. V lost 4 bases and J lost 7; bases outside the gene matches: 6. The CDR3 sequence is 13 residues long. The germline V gene encodes CDR1 SGHDT and CDR2 YYEEEE.

This clonotype showed up many times. The chain joins TRBV12-3 or TRBV12-4 to TRBJ2-7; 8 bases agree with TRBD2. CDR3 length: 14 amino acids. The V gene end was trimmed by 5 bases and the J gene end by 6 bases; junction bases not matched to a gene: 9. The CDR3 region is CASSAGRGGGEQYF. In nucleotides, the CDR3 is TGTGCCAGCAGTGCGGGACGGGGGGGTGGCGAGCAGTACTTC.

This clonotype occurred a few times. This chain's CDR3 is CASSLDPQSPLHF. The CDR3 DNA reads TGTGCCAGCAGCTTAGATCCCCAGTCACCCCTCCACTTT. V and J are TRBV7-9 and TRBJ1-6; no reliable D call. The germline V and J ends were trimmed by 1 base and 10 bases, with 8 bases remaining between them. The CDR3 covers 13 residues. The V gene's germline CDR1 is SEHNR and CDR2 FQNEAQ (reference sequence). The full variable domain, completed using reference TRBV7-9 and TRBJ1-6, is DTGVSQNPRHKITKRGQNVTFRCDPISEHNRLYWYRQTLGQGPEFLTYFQNEAQLEKSRLLSDRFSAERPKGSFSTLEIQRTEQGDSAMYLCASSLDPQSPLHFGNGTRLTVT.

This clonotype was seen only a few times. A read error may explain this, as a much larger clone is one base away. The gene calls are TRBV12-3 or TRBV12-4 and TRBJ1-2; D is unresolved. The length of the CDR3 is 11 residues. In nucleotides, the CDR3 is TGTGCCGGCAGTCGCAACTATGGCTACACCTTC. Residues: CAGSRNYGYTF.

This clonotype was seen at least ten times. This chain connects TRBV28 to TRBJ2-1; 10 nucleotides line up with TRBD1. The length of the CDR3 is 15 residues. With V trimmed by 3 bases and J by 4 bases, 3 bases remained unmatched. Germline V lookup: CDR1 MDHEN, CDR2 SYDVKM. The CDR3 reads CASSFGDRGYNEQFF. The CDR3 nucleotides read TGTGCCAGCAGTTTCGGGGACAGGGGATACAATGAGCAGTTCTTC.

This clonotype was found a few times. This chain links TRBV30 with TRBJ2-3, with no clear D. The CDR3 is made up of 12 amino acids. The ends were cut back, 3 bases at V and 2 bases at J, with 6 bases in the middle. CDR1 GTSNPN and CDR2 SVGIG come from the germline V gene (reference sequence). The CDR3 spells CAWSSDTDTQYF. As DNA, the CDR3 is TGTGCCTGGAGCTCGGACACAGATACGCAGTATTTT.

This clonotype was counted only a few times. The chain recombines TRBV19 with TRBJ1-4, with a weak D call TRBD1 (5 bases). Germline-derived CDR1 and CDR2 are LNHDA and SQIVND (reference sequence). CDR3 length: 14 amino acids. The V and J ends lost 8 bases and 7 bases respectively, with 17 bases between them. The CDR3 DNA reads TGTGCCAGTCGGTCCCAGGGAACGGGTGAAAAACTGTTTTTT. Amino acid sequence: CASRSQGTGEKLFF.